This T cell receptor beta chain emerged from a study of monozygotic twins with inflammatory bowel disease. Study-wide results and caveats: Heterogeneous immunosuppressive treatment regimens may have introduced variability into patient repertoires. Any single strong signal or clonotype tied to IBD lacked support.

It was 3500 ng of total RNA that each TCR library used. TCRdb reprocessed the 5' RACE reads, with one entry per CDR3 protein and no DNA. The sample table sets out a few hundred thousand distinct CDR3 sequences. The CDR3 spans 15 residues. Germline CDR1 SGHTA, CDR2 FQGNSA. In regard to this clonotype: Its antigen is unknown.

Specimen: blood. V is TRBV7-2 and J is TRBJ1-6; TCRdb reports TRBD1, a call that lacks DNA to check it against. The TCR sequence derives from a human donor with ulcerative colitis or Crohn's disease, or a healthy co-twin of an affected twin (not recorded which). The CDR3 loop is CASSLDRTGHSPLHF. The full variable domain, completed using reference TRBV7-2 and TRBJ1-6, is GAGVSQSPSNKVTEKGKDVELRCDPISGHTALYWYRQSLGQGLEFLIYFQGNSAPDKSGLPSDRFSAERTGGSVSTLTIQRTQQEDSAVYLCASSLDRTGHSPLHFGNGTRLTVT.